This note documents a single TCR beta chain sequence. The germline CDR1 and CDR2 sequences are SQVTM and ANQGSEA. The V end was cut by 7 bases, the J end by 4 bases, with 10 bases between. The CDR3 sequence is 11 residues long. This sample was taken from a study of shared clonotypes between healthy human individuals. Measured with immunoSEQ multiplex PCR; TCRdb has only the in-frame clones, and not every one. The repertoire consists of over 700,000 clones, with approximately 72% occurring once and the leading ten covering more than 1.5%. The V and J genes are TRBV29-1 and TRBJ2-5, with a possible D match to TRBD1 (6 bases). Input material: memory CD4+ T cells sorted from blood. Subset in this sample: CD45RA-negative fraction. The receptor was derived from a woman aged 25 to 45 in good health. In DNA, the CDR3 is TGCAGCGCAGGGGCGGGAGAGACCCAGTACTTC. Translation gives CSAGAGETQYF.